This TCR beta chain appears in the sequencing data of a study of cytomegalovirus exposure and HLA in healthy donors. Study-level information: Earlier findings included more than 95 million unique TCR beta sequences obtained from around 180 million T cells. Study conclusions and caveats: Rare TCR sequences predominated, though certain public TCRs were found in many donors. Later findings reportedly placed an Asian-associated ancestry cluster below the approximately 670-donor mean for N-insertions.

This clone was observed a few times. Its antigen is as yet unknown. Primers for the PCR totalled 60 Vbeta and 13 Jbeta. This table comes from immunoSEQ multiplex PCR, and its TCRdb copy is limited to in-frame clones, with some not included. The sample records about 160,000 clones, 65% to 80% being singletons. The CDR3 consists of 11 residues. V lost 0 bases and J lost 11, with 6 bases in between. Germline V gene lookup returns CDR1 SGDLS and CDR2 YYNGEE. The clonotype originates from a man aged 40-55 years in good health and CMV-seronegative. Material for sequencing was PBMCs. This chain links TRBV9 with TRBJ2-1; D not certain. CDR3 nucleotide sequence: TGTGCCAGCAGCGTAGGTACTAAGCAGTTCTTC. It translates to CASSVGTKQFF.